The clone carrying this T cell receptor beta chain has only a few counts. Antigen unknown. The CDR3 consists of 13 residues. CDR1 and CDR2 (germline): MNHEY, SVGEGT. The data are from a study of blood T cells in healthy people across ages. Through a sample-barcoded 5' primer and a J-beta primer mix, a second PCR was run for roughly 6 to 12 cycles. TCRdb reprocessed the 5' RACE reads via MiXCR and lists one record per CDR3 protein. In the table there are some 850,000 distinct CDR3 sequences, roughly 26% of which are singletons. Each sample used at least 6 million PBMCs. Study-level results: Comparison with aged donors showed that long-lived donors had more naive CD4+ cells and higher diversity.

A further study also used this sample, focusing on T cells of mothers and their children. As that report states: Within related and unrelated pairs, thymic selection shapes TCR recombination output in a similar way.

The receptor comes from a boy younger than 18 in good health. Sequences were obtained from blood. This rearrangement joins TRBV6-2 or TRBV6-3 to TRBJ2-5; D is unclear. The end of the DNA aligns better with TRBJ2-7, so the J call may be wrong. CDR3: CASSYRIFYEQYF. The CDR3, as DNA: TGTGCCAGCAGTTACCGGATCTTCTACGAGCAGTACTTC.